This T cell receptor beta chain was profiled in a study of T cell changes during pregnancy in multiple sclerosis (dated by TCRdb to between 2017 and 2020). Some background on the complete study: The study examined how the T cell repertoire changed over the course of pregnancy in women with multiple sclerosis.

Libraries were prepared through the immunoSEQ multiplex PCR assay. TCRdb mirrors the immuneACCESS table, restricted to in-frame sequences. Some clones are absent from its copies; in checked studies, under half trace to an unresolved V gene, and the reason for the others is unknown. The sample data list about 100,000 clones, and approximately 92% of these were observed just once. In total, the top ten clones hold more than 2.5% of the sample. About this clone itself: Its antigen is still unknown. No qualities accompany the bases; no much larger clone lies one base away.

Spanning cysteine to phenylalanine, the CDR3 consists of 17 amino acids. Only the CDR3 region is kept as DNA, spanning 51 bases read in frame from base 1. V and J are trimmed by 1 base and 2 bases, and the gene matches miss 9 bases of the junction. The germline V gene encodes CDR1 SEHNR and CDR2 FQNEAQ (reference sequence). This TCR derives from a female donor with multiple sclerosis, enrolled in a pregnancy study. The sample here was peripheral blood, taken in the first trimester of pregnancy. The chain employs TRBV7-9 and TRBJ1-1, with 8 bases matching TRBD1. The sequenced DNA: TGTGCCAGCAGCTTAGTTGGGGGACAGGTGGTTAACACTGAAGCTTTCTTT. This sequence encodes CASSLVGGQVVNTEAFF.